This T cell receptor (beta chain) was captured in a study of blood T cell repertoires in COVID-19. Across the whole study: Italy, Spain and the United States were the sources of the convalescent and acute COVID-19 samples.

How the authors handled the data: The authors estimated nucleated cell counts from reference gene primer amplification. Data came from immunoSEQ multiplex PCR; TCRdb stores just in-frame clones and leaves some out. That table gives V, J and clone size, and the DNA gave D and trimming. The profile shows under 250,000 clones, 80% to 90% of them singletons. With V trimmed by 5 bases and J by 8 bases, 9 bases remained unmatched. The length of the CDR3 is 15 residues. Per germline, CDR1 LNHDA and CDR2 SQIVND (reference sequence). Sequencing was carried out using peripheral blood. The chain joins TRBV19 to TRBJ1-6; 7 nucleotides line up with TRBD1. The clonotype comes from a woman aged 45-65 years with active or convalescent COVID-19. The CDR3 loop reads CASSPRDSTHSPLHF. The CDR3 DNA reads TGTGCCAGTAGTCCCAGGGACAGTACCCATTCACCCCTCCACTTT.